The 27 T cell receptor beta chains listed next were all sequenced from one sample in a study of blood T cell repertoires in COVID-19. TCRdb's copy holds only in-frame clones and misses some; the assay was immunoSEQ multiplex PCR. The sample has 200,000 to 300,000 clones, approximately 90% seen once. Sequences were obtained from peripheral blood. The receptors shown here come from a woman between 35 and 50 years old with acute or convalescent COVID-19.

The V gene is TRBV6-5, the J gene TRBJ1-1; no reliable D call. Looked up from germline, CDR1 is MNHEY and CDR2 is SVGAGI. This CDR3 has 15 amino acids. V was shortened by 2 bases and J by 5 bases, with 15 bases between the two germline ends. The CDR3 sequence is CASSYGPLGSTEAFF. The CDR3 DNA sequence: TGTGCCAGCAGTTACGGGCCCCTGGGGAGTACTGAAGCTTTCTTT.

This chain joins TRBV9 and TRBJ2-5, with 8 bases identical to TRBD1. The CDR3 has 14 residues. The V gene's germline CDR1 is SGDLS and CDR2 YYNGEE. Trimming removed 0 bases from V and 4 bases from J; junction bases left unmatched: 2. The CDR3 region is CASSVGTGIETQYF. The CDR3 nucleotides read TGTGCCAGCAGCGTAGGGACAGGGATAGAGACCCAGTACTTC.

V is TRBV18 and J is TRBJ1-1, with TRBD1 identical over 8 bases. The CDR3 extends over 13 amino acids. V lost 6 bases and J lost 4; bases outside the gene matches: 4. Germline V gives CDR1 KGHSH, CDR2 LQKENI. The CDR3 region has the DNA TGTGCCAGCTCTCAGGGACAGGCCACTGAAGCTTTCTTT. It translates to CASSQGQATEAFF.

The chain joins TRBV9 to TRBJ1-1, with D perhaps TRBD1 (5 bases). The germline V gene has CDR1 SGDLS and CDR2 YYNGEE. The V and J ends lost 3 bases and 4 bases respectively, with 16 bases between them. The CDR3 length is 15 residues. The CDR3 protein is CASSAGPGGGTEAFF. The CDR3 DNA reads as TGTGCCAGCAGCGCCGGACCTGGGGGAGGCACTGAAGCTTTCTTT. The whole variable domain, remainder taken from reference TRBV9 and TRBJ1-1, is DSGVTQTPKHLITATGQRVTLRCSPRSGDLSVYWYQQSLDQGLQFLIQYYNGEERAKGNILERFSAQQFPDLHSELNLSSLELGDSALYFCASSAGPGGGTEAFFGQGTRLTVV.

The gene calls are TRBV29-1 and TRBJ1-4, with 7 bases fitting TRBD1. Germline loops: CDR1 SQVTM, CDR2 ANQGSEA. The junction had 5 bases not matched to a gene; V was cut back by 6 bases and J by 4 bases. This CDR3 has 13 residues. The CDR3 DNA follows: TGCAGCGTAACCAGGGGGAATAATGAAAAACTGTTTTTT. It specifies CSVTRGNNEKLFF.

The chain combines TRBV6-1 with TRBJ1-2; the D gene is possibly TRBD1 (6 bases). Per germline, CDR1 MNHNS and CDR2 SASEGT. The CDR3 spans 15 residues. Trimming took 1 base from V and 1 from J, leaving 10 bases between them. Here the CDR3 DNA reads TGTGCCAGCAGTGAAGGGACAGTAAATAACTATGGCTACACCTTC. As protein: CASSEGTVNNYGYTF.

The CDR3 DNA reads as TGCGCCAGCAGTGCCAAGCGGCGGGCAGATACGCAGTATTTT. Protein sequence: CASSAKRRADTQYF. The J gene is TRBJ2-3, the V gene TRBV10-1; D is possibly TRBD2 (5 bases). This CDR3 has 14 residues. The V end lost 4 bases, the J end lost 4 bases, and 12 bases lay between the germline ends. CDR1 is WNHNN, CDR2 SYGVQD, per germline (reference sequence).

This chain connects TRBV5-1 to TRBJ1-3, with TRBD1 identical over 7 bases. The CDR3 sequence is 18 residues long. V dropped 1 base and J dropped 3; count of bases not matched to a gene: 13. Germline V lookup: CDR1 SGHRS, CDR2 YFSETQ. CDR3 protein: CASSLRRLQGGFGNTIYF. CDR3 DNA: TGCGCCAGCAGCTTGAGACGGCTTCAGGGGGGATTTGGAAACACCATATATTTT.

V is TRBV7-2 and J is TRBJ2-3, with TRBD1 matching 10 bases. The germline CDR1 and CDR2 sequences are SGHTA and FQGNSA. The J segment lost 4 bases and the V segment lost 4 bases, leaving 2 bases of the junction unmatched. There are 14 residues in the CDR3. The CDR3: CASSWDRGPDTQYF. CDR3 nucleotide sequence: TGTGCCAGCAGCTGGGACAGGGGACCAGATACGCAGTATTTT.

This clone has a single count. The chain combines TRBV5-1 with TRBJ2-3; 14 nucleotides agree with TRBD2. V lost 4 bases, J lost 2 bases, and 21 bases stayed unmatched. The CDR3 covers 22 residues. Germline V CDR1 and CDR2: SGHRS, YFSETQ. Here the CDR3 reads CASSPRYRTSGGPVSPTDTQYF. CDR3 DNA sequence: TGCGCCAGCAGCCCTCGATATCGGACTAGCGGGGGGCCCGTGTCACCCACAGATACGCAGTATTTT.

This clone was recorded many times. The chain carries TRBV5-1 and TRBJ2-5, with 8 positions matching TRBD2. Trimming took 1 base from V and 4 from J; bases not matched to a gene: 6. The CDR3 runs 15 residues. CDR1 and CDR2 (germline): SGHRS, YFSETQ. The CDR3 bases are TGCGCCAGCAGCTTGCAGGGGACTAGTCGAGAGACCCAGTACTTC. Encoded protein: CASSLQGTSRETQYF.

The V and J genes are TRBV9 and TRBJ1-1; TRBD1 might be the D (6 bases). The V and J ends lost 2 bases and 0 bases respectively, with 8 bases between them. This CDR3 has 14 residues. Germline lookup yields CDR1 SGDLS and CDR2 YYNGEE. This CDR3 reads CASSVGTLNTEAFF. The CDR3 region has the DNA TGTGCCAGCAGCGTGGGGACACTGAACACTGAAGCTTTCTTT.

V is TRBV20-1 and J is TRBJ2-5; possible D gene TRBD2, 5 bases. There are 10 residues in the CDR3. Trimming took off 6 bases at V and 12 bases at J, with 14 bases between the two ends. The germline V gene encodes CDR1 DFQATT and CDR2 SNEGSKA (reference sequence). Written as DNA, the CDR3 is TGCAGTGCAGCAGGACTGCTAGAGTACTTC. This sequence encodes CSAAGLLEYF.

This chain links TRBV25-1 with TRBJ2-5; unclear D gene. V lost 1 base and J 4 bases, leaving 7 bases between the germline ends. Germline values: CDR1 MGHDK, CDR2 SYGVNS. The CDR3 totals 13 residues. The CDR3 coding sequence is TGTGCCAGCAGTGAATCCCCTTCAGAGACCCAGTACTTC. It codes for CASSESPSETQYF.

The chain recombines TRBV4-1 with TRBJ2-3; D may be TRBD2 (6 bases). The CDR3 covers 15 residues. V lost 1 base and J 7 bases, leaving 15 bases between the germline ends. Germline assignment: CDR1 MGHRA and CDR2 YSYEKL. CDR3 sequence (DNA): TGCGCCAGCAGCCAAGGGGGGGTGAACAAAAATACGCAGTATTTT. This gives the protein CASSQGGVNKNTQYF.

The chain is built from TRBV10-2 and TRBJ2-7; a weak D match, TRBD2 (7 bases). This CDR3 is 14 amino acids long. V was clipped by 6 bases and J by 3 bases, with 15 bases between them. CDR1 WSHSY and CDR2 SAAADI come from the germline V gene. CDR3 coding DNA: TGCGCCAGCAGCCAGAGGGGGGGAAACTACGAGCAGTACGTC. It encodes CASSQRGGNYEQYV.

The V call is TRBV29-1, the J call TRBJ1-1; D remains unclear. The germline CDR1 and CDR2 sequences are SQVTM and ANQGSEA. The V gene lost 4 bases and the J gene lost 1 base, with 10 bases spanning the gap. This CDR3 has 13 residues. CDR3 loop: CSVARGKNTEAFF. Written as DNA, the CDR3 is TGCAGCGTTGCCAGAGGGAAGAACACTGAAGCTTTCTTT.

The chain links TRBV5-1 to TRBJ1-1; 12 bases match TRBD1. With V trimmed by 1 base and J by 7 bases, 14 bases remained unmatched. Germline CDR1 and CDR2: SGHRS and YFSETQ. This CDR3 is built from 18 residues. The DNA for the CDR3 is TGCGCCAGCAGCTTGTATCCGATGGGGACAGGGGGCCGTTATGAAGCTTTCTTT. Translating it yields CASSLYPMGTGGRYEAFF.

The rearrangement joins TRBV27 to TRBJ1-1; D possibly corresponds to TRBD1 (6 bases). The ends were cut back, 5 bases at V and 2 bases at J, with 15 bases in the middle. CDR3 length: 15 residues. CDR1 and CDR2 from the germline V gene are MNHEY and SMNVEV (reference sequence). CDR3 coding DNA: TGTGCCAGCAGTCCCCACTTGACAGGCAACACTGAAGCTTTCTTT. It is translated as CASSPHLTGNTEAFF.

This clone was seen just once. V usage is TRBV18 and J usage is TRBJ2-2; possibly TRBD2 for D (6 bases). Germline V gene data show CDR1 as KGHSH and CDR2 as LQKENI. The CDR3 extends over 15 amino acids. V lost 3 bases to trimming and J lost 1 base, with 9 bases between them. The CDR3 loop reads CASSPSGENTGELFF. Here the CDR3 DNA reads TGTGCCAGCTCACCTTCGGGGGAGAACACCGGGGAGCTGTTTTTT.

The chain links TRBV5-1 to TRBJ2-2; TRBD2 matches at 7 bases. Unmatched junction bases numbered 4, after V lost 5 bases and J lost 0 bases. CDR1 and CDR2 (germline): SGHRS, YFSETQ. The CDR3 length is 15 residues. CDR3 loop: CASRTGGSNTGELFF. The CDR3, as DNA: TGCGCCAGCAGGACCGGGGGGTCGAACACCGGGGAGCTGTTTTTT. The variable domain in full, completed from reference TRBV5-1 and TRBJ2-2, reads KAGVTQTPRYLIKTRGQQVTLSCSPISGHRSVSWYQQTPGQGLQFLFEYFSETQRNKGNFPGRFSGRQFSNSRSEMNVSTLELGDSALYLCASRTGGSNTGELFFGEGSRLTVL.

The CDR3 protein is CASAPLSGGMADTQYF. The CDR3 nucleotides read TGCGCCAGCGCCCCCCTTAGCGGGGGGATGGCAGATACGCAGTATTTT. This chain connects TRBV5-1 to TRBJ2-3; TRBD2 matches at 10 bases. CDR1 is SGHRS and CDR2 is YFSETQ in the germline V gene. Trimming cost V 7 bases and J 4 bases; bases outside gene matches: 12. The CDR3 covers 16 residues. Supplemented by reference TRBV5-1 and TRBJ2-3, the full variable domain reads KAGVTQTPRYLIKTRGQQVTLSCSPISGHRSVSWYQQTPGQGLQFLFEYFSETQRNKGNFPGRFSGRQFSNSRSEMNVSTLELGDSALYLCASAPLSGGMADTQYFGPGTRLTVL.

The CDR3 here is CASSPGGYEQYV. CDR3 in DNA: TGTGCCAGCAGCCCGGGGGGCTACGAGCAGTACGTC. The chain recombines TRBV5-6 with TRBJ2-7; 7 nucleotides align to TRBD2. The CDR3 loop spans 12 amino acids. J lost 3 bases, V lost 4 bases, and 1 base had no gene match. Looked up from germline, CDR1 is SGHDT and CDR2 is YYEEEE.

The DNA of the CDR3 is TGTGCCAGCAGCTTTTCAGGGGTAGGACAGCCCCAGCATTTT. This translates into CASSFSGVGQPQHF. The V and J genes are TRBV5-6 and TRBJ1-5; D possibly corresponds to TRBD1 (6 bases). The CDR3 contains 14 residues. Germline V gives CDR1 SGHDT, CDR2 YYEEEE. V dropped 2 bases and J dropped 7 bases, with 13 bases sitting between them. Complete variable domain (other parts from reference TRBV5-6 and TRBJ1-5): DAGVTQSPTHLIKTRGQQVTLRCSPKSGHDTVSWYQQALGQGPQFIFQYYEEEERQRGNFPDRFSGHQFPNYSSELNVNALLLGDSALYLCASSFSGVGQPQHFGDGTRLSIL.

The chain is built from TRBV6-6 and TRBJ2-3; tentative D call: TRBD1 (5 bases). The CDR3 covers 15 residues. Trimming shortened V by 2 bases and J by 6 bases, and 15 bases separated the two germline ends. CDR1 and CDR2 from the germline V gene are MNHNY and SVGAGI (reference sequence). CDR3 nucleotide sequence: TGTGCCAGCAGTTACGGACACGCCACAAGGGATACGCAGTATTTT. Its protein product is CASSYGHATRDTQYF.

The chain couples TRBV18 to TRBJ2-7; a possible D gene is TRBD2 (5 bases). The germline V gene has CDR1 KGHSH and CDR2 LQKENI. V was pared by 6 bases and J by 2 bases, with 11 bases between. This CDR3 is 13 amino acids long. This CDR3 is CASSRQEAYEQYV. In DNA, the CDR3 is TGTGCCAGCTCGCGCCAGGAGGCCTACGAGCAGTACGTC.

The genes are TRBV5-4 and TRBJ1-1, with D perhaps TRBD1 (6 bases). From germline, CDR1 is SGHNT and CDR2 YYREEE (reference sequence). The CDR3 sequence is 16 residues long. Trimming removed 0 bases from V and 8 bases from J, with 20 bases in between. The CDR3 loop reads CASSLDPGRGSREAFF. The CDR3 nucleotides are TGTGCCAGCAGCTTGGACCCGGGCAGGGGAAGTAGGGAAGCTTTCTTT.